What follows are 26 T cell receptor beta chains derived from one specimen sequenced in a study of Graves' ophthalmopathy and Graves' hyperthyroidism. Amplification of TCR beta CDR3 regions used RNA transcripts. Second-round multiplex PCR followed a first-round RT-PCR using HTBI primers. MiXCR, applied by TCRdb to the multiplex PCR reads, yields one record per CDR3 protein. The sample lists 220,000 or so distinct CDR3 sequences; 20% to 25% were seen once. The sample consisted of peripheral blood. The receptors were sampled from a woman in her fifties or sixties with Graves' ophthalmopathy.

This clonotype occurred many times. The CDR3 sequence is CASSIGQGNTEAFF. CDR3 nucleotides: TGCGCCAGCAGCATAGGACAGGGGAACACTGAAGCTTTCTTT. V gene TRBV5-1 combines with J gene TRBJ1-1; 8 bases agree with TRBD1. The ends lost 4 bases at V and 1 base at J; junction bases unmatched: 3. Germline V gene sequence: CDR1 SGHRS, CDR2 YFSETQ. This CDR3 is built from 14 residues.

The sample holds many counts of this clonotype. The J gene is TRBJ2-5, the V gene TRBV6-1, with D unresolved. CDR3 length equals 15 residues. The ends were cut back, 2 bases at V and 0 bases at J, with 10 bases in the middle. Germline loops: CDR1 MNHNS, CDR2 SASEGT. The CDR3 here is CASSEIRTYQETQYF. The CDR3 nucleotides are TGTGCCAGCAGTGAAATCCGAACGTACCAAGAGACCCAGTACTTC.

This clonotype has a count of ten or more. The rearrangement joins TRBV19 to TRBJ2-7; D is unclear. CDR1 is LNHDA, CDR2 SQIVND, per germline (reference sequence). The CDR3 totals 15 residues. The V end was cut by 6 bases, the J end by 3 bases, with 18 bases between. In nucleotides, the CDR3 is TGTGCCAGTAGCACGAATCTGGGATTGGACTACGAGCAGTACTTC. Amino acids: CASSTNLGLDYEQYF.

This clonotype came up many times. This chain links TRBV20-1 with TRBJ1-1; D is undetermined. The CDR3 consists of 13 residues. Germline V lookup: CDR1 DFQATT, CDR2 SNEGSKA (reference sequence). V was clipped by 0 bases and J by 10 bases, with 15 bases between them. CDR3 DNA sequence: TGCAGTGCTAGAGATGGCGGTCCGCCGGTAGCTTTCTTT. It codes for CSARDGGPPVAFF.

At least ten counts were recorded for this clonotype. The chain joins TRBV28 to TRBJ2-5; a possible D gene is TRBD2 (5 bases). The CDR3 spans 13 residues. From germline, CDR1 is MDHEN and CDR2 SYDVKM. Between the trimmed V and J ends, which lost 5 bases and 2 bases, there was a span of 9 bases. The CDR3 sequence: CASSDPGQETQYF. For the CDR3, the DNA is TGTGCCAGCAGTGATCCGGGACAAGAGACCCAGTACTTC.

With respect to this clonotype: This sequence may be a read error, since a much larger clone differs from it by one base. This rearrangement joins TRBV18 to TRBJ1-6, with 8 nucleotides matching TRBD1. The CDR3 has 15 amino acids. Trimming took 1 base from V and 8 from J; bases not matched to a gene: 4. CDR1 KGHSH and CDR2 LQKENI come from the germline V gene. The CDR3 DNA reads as TGTGCCAGCTCACCACTGGACAGGGATTATTCACCCCTCCACTTT. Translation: CASSPLDRDYSPLHF.

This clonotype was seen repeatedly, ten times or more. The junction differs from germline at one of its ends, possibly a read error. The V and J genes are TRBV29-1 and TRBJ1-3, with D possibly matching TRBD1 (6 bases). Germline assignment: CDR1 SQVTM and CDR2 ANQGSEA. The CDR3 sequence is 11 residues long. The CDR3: CSVDWAGVKEF. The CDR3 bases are TGCAGCGTTGACTGGGCAGGGGTCAAGGAGTTT.

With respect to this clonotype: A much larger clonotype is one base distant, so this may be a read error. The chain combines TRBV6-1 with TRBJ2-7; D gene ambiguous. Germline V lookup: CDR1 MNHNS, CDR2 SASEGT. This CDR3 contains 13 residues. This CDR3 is CAGRQFPVGEQYF. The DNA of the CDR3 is TGTGCCGGCAGGCAGTTTCCAGTCGGGGAGCAGTACTTC.

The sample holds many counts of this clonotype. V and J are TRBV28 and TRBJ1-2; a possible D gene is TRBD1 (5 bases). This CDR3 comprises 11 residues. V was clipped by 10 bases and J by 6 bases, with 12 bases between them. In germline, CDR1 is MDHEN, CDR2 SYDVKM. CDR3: CATKPGDGYTF. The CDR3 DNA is TGTGCCACCAAACCGGGGGATGGCTACACCTTC.

The DNA for the CDR3 is TGTGCCAGCAGCTTCCGGCAAACCTCCTACGAGCAGTACTTC. Translated, it gives CASSFRQTSYEQYF. This sequence joins TRBV28 and TRBJ2-7; D gene unclear. V was shortened by 6 bases and J by 0 bases, with 12 bases between the two germline ends. Germline CDR1 reads MDHEN; CDR2 reads SYDVKM. The CDR3 runs to 14 residues.

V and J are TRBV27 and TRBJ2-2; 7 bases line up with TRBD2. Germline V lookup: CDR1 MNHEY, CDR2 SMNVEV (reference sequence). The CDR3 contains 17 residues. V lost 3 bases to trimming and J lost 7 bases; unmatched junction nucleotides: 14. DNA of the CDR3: TGTGCCAGCAGTTTTAGGGAGAAGTGGGGGGGATTCGGGGAGCTGTTTTTT. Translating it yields CASSFREKWGGFGELFF.

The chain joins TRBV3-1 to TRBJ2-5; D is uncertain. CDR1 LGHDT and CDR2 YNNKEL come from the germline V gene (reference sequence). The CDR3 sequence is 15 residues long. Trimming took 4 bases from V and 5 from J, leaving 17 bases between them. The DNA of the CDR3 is TGTGCCAGCAGCCCCGCTGGCAGTTATGGGGAGACCCAGTACTTC. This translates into CASSPAGSYGETQYF.

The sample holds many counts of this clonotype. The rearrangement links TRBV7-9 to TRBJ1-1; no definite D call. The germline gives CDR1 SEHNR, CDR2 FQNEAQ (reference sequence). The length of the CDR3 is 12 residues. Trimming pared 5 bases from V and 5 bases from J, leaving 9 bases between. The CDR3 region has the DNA TGTGCCAGCAGCCCGGATGTAACTGAAGCTTTCTTT. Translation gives CASSPDVTEAFF.

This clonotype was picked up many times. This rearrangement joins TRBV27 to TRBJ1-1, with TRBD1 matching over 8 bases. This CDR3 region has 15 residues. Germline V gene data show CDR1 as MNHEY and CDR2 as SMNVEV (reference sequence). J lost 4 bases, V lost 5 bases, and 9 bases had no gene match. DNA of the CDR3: TGTGCCAGCAGTCCGTCACAGGGGGTGGTCACTGAAGCTTTCTTT. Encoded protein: CASSPSQGVVTEAFF.

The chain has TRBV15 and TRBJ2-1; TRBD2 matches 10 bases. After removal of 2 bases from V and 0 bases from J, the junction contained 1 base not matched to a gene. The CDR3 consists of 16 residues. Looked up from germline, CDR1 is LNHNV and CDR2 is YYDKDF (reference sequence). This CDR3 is CATSRTSGVSYNEQFF. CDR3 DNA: TGTGCCACCAGCAGAACTAGCGGGGTCTCCTACAATGAGCAGTTCTTC.

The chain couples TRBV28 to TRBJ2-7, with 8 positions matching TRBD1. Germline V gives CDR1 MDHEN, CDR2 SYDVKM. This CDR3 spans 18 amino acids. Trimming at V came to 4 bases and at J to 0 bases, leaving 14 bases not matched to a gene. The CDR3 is CASSSAGQGMGLSYEQYF. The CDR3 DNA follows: TGTGCCAGCAGTTCCGCCGGACAGGGAATGGGGCTCTCCTACGAGCAGTACTTC.

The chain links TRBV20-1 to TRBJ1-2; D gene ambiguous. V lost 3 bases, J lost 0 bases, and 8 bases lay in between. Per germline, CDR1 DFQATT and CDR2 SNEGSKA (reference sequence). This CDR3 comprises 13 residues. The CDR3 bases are TGCAGTGCTAGTCCTGTTTCTAACTATGGCTACACCTTC. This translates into CSASPVSNYGYTF.

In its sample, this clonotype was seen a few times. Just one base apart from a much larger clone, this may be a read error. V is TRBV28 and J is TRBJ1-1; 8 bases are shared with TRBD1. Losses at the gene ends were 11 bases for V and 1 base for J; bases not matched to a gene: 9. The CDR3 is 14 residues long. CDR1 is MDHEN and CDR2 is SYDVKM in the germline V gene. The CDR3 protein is CACGSGGANTEAFF. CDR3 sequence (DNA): TGTGCCTGCGGTTCAGGGGGCGCGAACACTGAAGCTTTCTTT.

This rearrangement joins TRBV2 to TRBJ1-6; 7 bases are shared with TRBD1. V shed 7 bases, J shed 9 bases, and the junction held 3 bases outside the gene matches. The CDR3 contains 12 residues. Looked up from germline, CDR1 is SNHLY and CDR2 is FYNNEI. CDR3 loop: CASMQGGSPLHF. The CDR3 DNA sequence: TGTGCCAGCATGCAGGGGGGTTCACCCCTCCACTTT.

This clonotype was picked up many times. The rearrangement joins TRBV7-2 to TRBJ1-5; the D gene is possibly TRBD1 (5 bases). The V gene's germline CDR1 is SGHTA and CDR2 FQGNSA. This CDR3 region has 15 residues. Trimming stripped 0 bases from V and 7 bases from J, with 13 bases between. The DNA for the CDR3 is TGTGCCAGCAGCTTAGCCTGGGGAGGGGCCCAGCCCCAGCATTTT. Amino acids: CASSLAWGGAQPQHF.

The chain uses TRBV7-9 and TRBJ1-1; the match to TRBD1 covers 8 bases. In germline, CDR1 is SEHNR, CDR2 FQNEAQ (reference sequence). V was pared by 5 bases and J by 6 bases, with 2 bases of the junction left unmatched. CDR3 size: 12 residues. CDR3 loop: CASSPDRAEAFF. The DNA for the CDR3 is TGTGCCAGCAGCCCGGACAGGGCTGAAGCTTTCTTT.

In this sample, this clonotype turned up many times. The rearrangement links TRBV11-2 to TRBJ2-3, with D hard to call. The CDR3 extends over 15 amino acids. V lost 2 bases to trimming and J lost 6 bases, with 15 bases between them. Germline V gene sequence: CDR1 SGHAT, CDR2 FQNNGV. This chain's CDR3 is CASSLIWSTVDTQYF. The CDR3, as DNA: TGTGCCAGCAGCTTAATTTGGAGTACTGTTGATACGCAGTATTTT.

CDR3 residues: CATSRDLGTPQGYTF. The CDR3, as DNA: TGTGCCACCAGCAGAGATCTGGGGACCCCGCAGGGCTACACCTTC. The chain links TRBV15 to TRBJ1-2, with D possibly being TRBD1 (5 bases). V gave up 0 bases and J gave up 8 bases, with 16 bases separating them. This CDR3 is built from 15 residues. The germline gives CDR1 LNHNV, CDR2 YYDKDF (reference sequence). Supplemented by reference TRBV15 and TRBJ1-2, the full variable domain reads DAMVIQNPRYQVTQFGKPVTLSCSQTLNHNVMYWYQQKSSQAPKLLFHYYDKDFNNEADTPDNFQSRRPNTSFCFLDIRSPGLGDTAMYLCATSRDLGTPQGYTFGSGTRLTVV.

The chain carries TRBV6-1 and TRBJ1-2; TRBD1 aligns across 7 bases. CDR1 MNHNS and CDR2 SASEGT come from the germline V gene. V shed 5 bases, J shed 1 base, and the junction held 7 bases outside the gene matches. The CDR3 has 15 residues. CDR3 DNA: TGTGCCAGCAGTCCGACAGGGAGGGGTAACTATGGCTACACCTTC. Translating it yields CASSPTGRGNYGYTF.

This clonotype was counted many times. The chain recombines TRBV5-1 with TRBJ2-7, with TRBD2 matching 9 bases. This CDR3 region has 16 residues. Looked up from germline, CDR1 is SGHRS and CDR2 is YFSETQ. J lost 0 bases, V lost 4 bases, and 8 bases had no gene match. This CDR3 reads CASSKATSGLSYEQYF. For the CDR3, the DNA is TGCGCCAGCAGCAAGGCTACTAGCGGGCTCTCCTACGAGCAGTACTTC. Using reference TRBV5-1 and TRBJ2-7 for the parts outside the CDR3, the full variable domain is KAGVTQTPRYLIKTRGQQVTLSCSPISGHRSVSWYQQTPGQGLQFLFEYFSETQRNKGNFPGRFSGRQFSNSRSEMNVSTLELGDSALYLCASSKATSGLSYEQYFGPGTRLTVT.

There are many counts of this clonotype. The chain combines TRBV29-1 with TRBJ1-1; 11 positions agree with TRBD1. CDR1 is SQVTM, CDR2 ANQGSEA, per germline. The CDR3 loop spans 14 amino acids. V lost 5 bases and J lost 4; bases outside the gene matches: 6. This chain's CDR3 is CSVQGTGGITEAFF. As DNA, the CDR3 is TGCAGCGTTCAAGGGACAGGGGGGATCACTGAAGCTTTCTTT.